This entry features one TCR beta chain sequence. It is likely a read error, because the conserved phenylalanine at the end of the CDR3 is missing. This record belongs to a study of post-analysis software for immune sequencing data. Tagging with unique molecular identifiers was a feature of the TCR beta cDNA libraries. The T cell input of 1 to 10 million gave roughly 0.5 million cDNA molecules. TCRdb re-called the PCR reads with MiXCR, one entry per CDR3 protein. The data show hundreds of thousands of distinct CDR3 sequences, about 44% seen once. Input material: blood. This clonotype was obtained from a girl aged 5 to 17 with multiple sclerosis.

The CDR3 here is CASSSGLQGADTQYS. The CDR3, as DNA: TGTGCCAGCAGCTCCGGACTGCAGGGCGCAGATACGCAGTATTCT. This chain connects TRBV12-3 or TRBV12-4 to TRBJ2-3; the D gene could be TRBD1 or TRBD2 (5 bases each). The CDR3 extends over 15 amino acids. The V and J ends lost 6 bases and 4 bases respectively, with 17 bases between them.